Below, one TCR beta chain is given with its context. Its antigen is unknown. CDR1 and CDR2 from the germline V gene are MNHEY and SMNVEV (reference sequence). This CDR3 is 13 amino acids long. The ends lost 3 bases at V and 7 bases at J; junction bases unmatched: 5. The method was immunoSEQ multiplex PCR; TCRdb's version includes in-frame clones alone and lacks a portion of them. The sample contains some 100,000 clones, more than 75% of which appear only once. This sample is part of a study of OX40 agonist ivuxolimab in advanced cancers. Study overall: As their treatment, patients were administered ivuxolimab, an agonistic anti-OX40 (CD134) antibody. General study points: Blood T cells, both CD4+ and CD8+, expanded clonally by week 6 at 0.1 to 3.0 mg/kg.

This chain connects TRBV27 to TRBJ2-7; 8 bases align to TRBD2. Sequenced here: CD4+ or CD8+ T cells sorted from blood, sampled in a trial of the OX40 agonist ivuxolimab. The source is an adult with an advanced solid tumor such as melanoma, head and neck, liver or kidney cancer. DNA for the CDR3: TGTGCCAGCAGTTTTACTAGCGGTGGGGAGCAGTACTTC. Protein sequence: CASSFTSGGEQYF.